At least ten counts were recorded for the clone carrying this T cell receptor (beta chain). No antigen is known for it. This sample was taken from a study of T-cell reconstitution after alpha-beta-depleted transplantation in children. Findings of the study overall: Several hundred expanded graft clones reportedly supplied alpha-beta T cells about two months after transplant.

The CDR3 consists of 16 residues. Trimming left V 2 bases short and J 1 base short, with 14 bases between. Germline V gene sequence: CDR1 MNHEY, CDR2 SMNVEV (reference sequence). Molecular barcoding with unique molecular identifiers was used for the TCRbeta library. TCRdb independently ran MiXCR on the PCR reads; one entry per CDR3 protein. This table holds roughly 500,000 distinct CDR3 sequences, over 9.5% found once. The chain carries TRBV27 and TRBJ1-1, with D hard to call. This receptor was obtained from a child aged 2 to 15 with inherited bone marrow failure, due to receive a stem cell transplant. The input for sequencing was PBMCs, taken before TCRalphabeta/CD19-depleted stem cell transplant. CDR3 region: CASSLLSGIKNTEAFF. In nucleotides, the CDR3 is TGTGCCAGCAGTTTACTCTCGGGCATCAAGAACACTGAAGCTTTCTTT.